A single sample is the source of the 30 T cell receptor beta chains below, sequenced in a study of blood T cell repertoires in COVID-19. Method: immunoSEQ multiplex PCR; TCRdb's copy keeps in-frame clones and lacks some. The table lists about 97,000 clones, about 83% of them singletons. Specimen: peripheral blood. Receptor source: a human donor in a cohort sampled during active COVID-19.

This clone was counted once. The chain combines TRBV2 with TRBJ2-1; 12 bases align to TRBD2. The V segment lost 6 bases and the J segment 8 bases; nucleotides outside the gene matches: 8. Germline values: CDR1 SNHLY, CDR2 FYNNEI. The CDR3 loop spans 15 amino acids. The CDR3 region is CASRRLAGEYHEQFF. The DNA of the CDR3 is TGTGCCAGCAGAAGACTAGCGGGGGAATATCATGAGCAGTTCTTC.

This rearrangement joins TRBV15 to TRBJ2-2; 12 bases are a match to TRBD2. The V gene's germline CDR1 is LNHNV and CDR2 YYDKDF (reference sequence). V lost 1 base to trimming and J lost 6 bases; unmatched junction nucleotides: 6. The CDR3 loop spans 17 amino acids. CDR3 nucleotide sequence: TGTGCCACCAGCAGAGCCCGACTAGCGGGGGACCCCGGGGAGCTGTTTTTT. It codes for CATSRARLAGDPGELFF.

The V and J genes are TRBV12-3 or TRBV12-4 and TRBJ1-1, with 8 bases that match TRBD1. The CDR3 totals 13 residues. Trimming removed 5 bases from V and 4 bases from J; junction bases left unmatched: 3. CDR3 bases: TGTGCCAGCAGTCGGACAGGGTTCACTGAAGCTTTCTTT. This translates into CASSRTGFTEAFF.

The genes are TRBV7-2 and TRBJ1-1, with D unresolved. CDR3 length equals 14 residues. CDR1 SGHTA and CDR2 FQGNSA come from the germline V gene. Trimming cost V 3 bases and J 4 bases, with 12 bases left between them. This chain's CDR3 is CASSFGRGSTEAFF. As DNA, the CDR3 is TGTGCCAGCAGCTTTGGTCGGGGTAGCACTGAAGCTTTCTTT.

The chain employs TRBV2 and TRBJ2-5; no clear D gene. Trimming left V 4 bases short and J 4 bases short, with 10 bases between. Germline CDR1 SNHLY, CDR2 FYNNEI. The CDR3 runs 13 residues. Here the CDR3 reads CASSVRRLETQYF. CDR3 sequence (DNA): TGTGCCAGCAGTGTGCGCAGGCTAGAGACCCAGTACTTC.

This chain links TRBV28 with TRBJ2-2; TRBD1 matches at 9 bases. The length of the CDR3 is 15 residues. V lost 6 bases and J lost 1; bases outside the gene matches: 3. Germline loops: CDR1 MDHEN, CDR2 SYDVKM. CDR3 in DNA: TGTGCCAGCAGACCGGGACAGGGGAACACCGGGGAGCTGTTTTTT. Amino acids: CASRPGQGNTGELFF.

V usage is TRBV19 and J usage is TRBJ2-7; tentative D call: TRBD1 (5 bases). Germline V gene lookup returns CDR1 LNHDA and CDR2 SQIVND (reference sequence). The ends were cut back, 2 bases at V and 7 bases at J, with 9 bases in the middle. The CDR3 has 12 residues. The CDR3 DNA sequence: TGTGCCAGTAGTATACCCAGACAGGAGCAGTACTTC. This gives the protein CASSIPRQEQYF. The complete variable domain, with remaining parts taken from reference TRBV19 and TRBJ2-7, reads DGGITQSPKYLFRKEGQNVTLSCEQNLNHDAMYWYRQDPGQGLRLIYYSQIVNDFQKGDIAEGYSVSREKKESFPLTVTSAQKNPTAFYLCASSIPRQEQYFGPGTRLTVT.

The chain carries TRBV3-1 (or the pseudogene TRBV3-2) and TRBJ1-1; D is uncertain. The CDR3 runs to 14 residues. Between the trimmed V and J ends, which lost 6 bases and 6 bases, there was a span of 17 bases. Germline V gives CDR1 LGHDT, CDR2 YNNKEL (reference sequence). CDR3 bases: TGTGCCAGCAGTCTCAGTCTGGGGAGTGCTGAAGCTTTCTTT. Translation: CASSLSLGSAEAFF.

J is TRBJ2-3 and V is TRBV7-9, with D possibly matching TRBD1 (8 bases). Germline CDR1 reads SEHNR; CDR2 reads FQNEAQ (reference sequence). V lost 5 bases and J lost 1, with 16 bases in between. The length of the CDR3 is 16 residues. For the CDR3, the DNA is TGTGCCAGCAGCCAAGGACAGGGAGGGGGCACAGATACGCAGTATTTT. It encodes CASSQGQGGGTDTQYF.

The J gene is TRBJ1-2, the V gene TRBV3-1 (or the pseudogene TRBV3-2); TRBD1 aligns across 9 bases. V lost 1 base, J lost 8 bases, and 11 bases stayed unmatched. The germline V gene encodes CDR1 LGHDT and CDR2 YNNKEL (reference sequence). This CDR3 is 16 amino acids long. Here the CDR3 reads CASSQGRDRVTRGYTF. The CDR3 bases are TGTGCCAGCAGCCAAGGAAGGGACAGGGTGACTAGGGGCTACACCTTC.

This chain connects TRBV7-2 to TRBJ2-1, with no clear D. Germline CDR1 is SGHTA and CDR2 is FQGNSA. Trimming cost V 6 bases and J 6 bases, with 18 bases left between them. This CDR3 has 15 amino acids. CDR3 residues: CASSPNGPVPNEQFF. In nucleotides, the CDR3 is TGTGCCAGCAGTCCCAATGGGCCGGTCCCCAATGAGCAGTTCTTC. Drawing the rest from reference TRBV7-2 and TRBJ2-1, the complete variable domain is GAGVSQSPSNKVTEKGKDVELRCDPISGHTALYWYRQSLGQGLEFLIYFQGNSAPDKSGLPSDRFSAERTGGSVSTLTIQRTQQEDSAVYLCASSPNGPVPNEQFFGPGTRLTVL.

This chain connects TRBV12-3 or TRBV12-4 to TRBJ1-2; weak D call: TRBD1 (6 bases). V was pared by 6 bases and J by 12 bases, with 14 bases between. This CDR3 comprises 11 residues. The CDR3 loop reads CASSPGGRHTF. The CDR3 nucleotides read TGTGCCAGCAGCCCCGGGGGGCGCCACACCTTC.

J is TRBJ1-2 and V is TRBV27; possibly TRBD1 for D (5 bases). The CDR3 runs to 12 residues. V gave up 3 bases and J gave up 7 bases, with 9 bases separating them. In germline, CDR1 is MNHEY, CDR2 SMNVEV (reference sequence). The CDR3 region is CASSFGGGGYTF. DNA for the CDR3: TGTGCCAGCAGTTTCGGGGGGGGTGGCTACACCTTC.

The chain carries TRBV15 and TRBJ2-7; TRBD1 is a possible D gene (5 bases). Germline-derived CDR1 and CDR2 are LNHNV and YYDKDF (reference sequence). The V end lost 0 bases, the J end lost 5 bases, and 14 bases lay between the germline ends. The CDR3 has 15 residues. Written as DNA, the CDR3 is TGTGCCACCAGCAGAGATGCACAGGAAAAGGACGAGCAGTACTTC. Translated: CATSRDAQEKDEQYF.

The chain combines TRBV12-5 with TRBJ2-5, with TRBD2 as a possible D gene (6 bases). The germline V gene has CDR1 LGHNT and CDR2 FRNRAP. CDR3 length: 13 residues. Trimming removed 3 bases from V and 4 bases from J, with 9 bases in between. The DNA of the CDR3 is TGTGCTAGTGGTTTTCTGGGGGGAGAGACCCAGTACTTC. Protein: CASGFLGGETQYF.

CDR3 coding DNA: TGCAGCGTTGAAGTGGGTCCAGGCATCTCTGGGGCCAACGTCCTGACTTTC. Its protein product is CSVEVGPGISGANVLTF. The chain recombines TRBV29-1 with TRBJ2-6; the D is unclear. This CDR3 has 17 amino acids. Germline loops: CDR1 SQVTM, CDR2 ANQGSEA. Trimming took 1 base from V and 0 from J, leaving 13 bases between them.

V usage is TRBV5-8 and J usage is TRBJ1-2, with D possibly being TRBD1 (6 bases). V lost 4 bases and J lost 3, with 16 bases in between. CDR1 is SGHTS, CDR2 YDEGEE, per germline. This CDR3 comprises 15 residues. CDR3 region: CASSPDRKAYYGYTF. CDR3 nucleotide sequence: TGTGCCAGCAGCCCGGACAGAAAAGCATACTATGGCTACACCTTC.

For the CDR3, the DNA is TGTGCCAGCAGCCCGGGACAGTACTACAATGAGCAGTTCTTC. Translating it yields CASSPGQYYNEQFF. V gene TRBV7-3 combines with J gene TRBJ2-1; 7 bases map to TRBD1. Unmatched junction bases numbered 4, after V lost 5 bases and J lost 3 bases. CDR3 length: 14 residues. The germline gives CDR1 SGHTA, CDR2 FQGTGA.

CDR3 nucleotide sequence: TGTGCCAGCAGCTTAGAAACTCCCTATAATTCACCCCTCCACTTT. The encoded protein is CASSLETPYNSPLHF. The V call is TRBV7-2, the J call TRBJ1-6; D unresolved. Germline lookup yields CDR1 SGHTA and CDR2 FQGNSA. The V end was cut by 1 base, the J end by 2 bases, with 6 bases between. The CDR3 is 15 residues long.

The chain links TRBV5-8 to TRBJ2-1; TRBD1 aligns across 9 bases. With 0 bases clipped from V and 15 bases from J, the junction kept 7 bases outside the gene matches. Germline V lookup: CDR1 SGHTS, CDR2 YDEGEE. The CDR3 has 13 residues. CDR3 region: CASSLEGQGPGFF. CDR3 nucleotides: TGTGCCAGCAGCTTGGAGGGACAGGGCCCGGGGTTCTTC. The entire variable domain, with the rest obtained from reference TRBV5-8 and TRBJ2-1, is as follows: EAGVTQSPTHLIKTRGQQATLRCSPISGHTSVYWYQQALGLGLQFLLWYDEGEERNRGNFPPRFSGRQFPNYSSELNVNALELEDSALYLCASSLEGQGPGFFGPGTRLTVL.

The J gene is TRBJ2-5, the V gene TRBV2; D possibly corresponds to TRBD2 (6 bases). This CDR3 comprises 12 residues. V shed 8 bases and J shed 4 bases, with 11 bases lying between them. Germline CDR1 SNHLY, CDR2 FYNNEI. The CDR3 sequence is CASAGNRETQYF. Here the CDR3 DNA reads TGTGCCAGCGCGGGGAACAGAGAGACCCAGTACTTC.

The chain combines TRBV27 with TRBJ1-1, with a weak D call TRBD1 (6 bases). V lost 7 bases and J 0 bases, leaving 12 bases between the germline ends. This CDR3 has 14 residues. Germline V lookup: CDR1 MNHEY, CDR2 SMNVEV (reference sequence). The chain's CDR3 is CASKSQGLNTEAFF. DNA for the CDR3: TGTGCCAGCAAATCGCAGGGGCTGAACACTGAAGCTTTCTTT.

The CDR3 here is CASSIAVGDTEAFF. The CDR3 bases are TGTGCCAGTAGTATAGCGGTTGGTGACACTGAAGCTTTCTTT. The V call is TRBV19, the J call TRBJ1-1; no reliable D call. This CDR3 is built from 14 residues. Germline assignment: CDR1 LNHDA and CDR2 SQIVND (reference sequence). Between the trimmed V and J ends, which lost 1 base and 3 bases, there was a span of 9 bases. Full variable domain (rest looked up from reference TRBV19 and TRBJ1-1): DGGITQSPKYLFRKEGQNVTLSCEQNLNHDAMYWYRQDPGQGLRLIYYSQIVNDFQKGDIAEGYSVSREKKESFPLTVTSAQKNPTAFYLCASSIAVGDTEAFFGQGTRLTVV.

This clone has just a few counts. At one end the junction does not follow the germline gene, possibly because of a read error. The chain recombines TRBV9 with TRBJ2-7; 8 bases fit TRBD1. This CDR3 has 15 amino acids. Germline loops: CDR1 SGDLS, CDR2 YYNGEE. This CDR3 is CASSEGQGSLYDQYF. The CDR3 coding sequence is TGTGCCAGCAGCGAAGGACAGGGTTCCCTCTACGATCAGTACTTC.

This clone turned up a few times. V is TRBV19 and J is TRBJ1-5, with D possibly being TRBD1 (6 bases). The V end was cut by 3 bases, the J end by 2 bases, with 11 bases between. The length of the CDR3 is 15 residues. The germline V gene encodes CDR1 LNHDA and CDR2 SQIVND (reference sequence). The DNA for the CDR3 is TGTGCCAGTAGTATTTCAGGGGCCGGCAATCAGCCCCAGCATTTT. It is translated as CASSISGAGNQPQHF.

CDR3 DNA: TGTGCCAGCAGCTCCAGTGGGCCTGGCAATGAGCAGTTCTTC. This translates into CASSSSGPGNEQFF. The V call is TRBV7-3, the J call TRBJ2-1; D gene uncertain. The CDR3 extends over 14 amino acids. V shed 4 bases and J shed 6 bases, with 13 bases lying between them. Germline CDR1 SGHTA, CDR2 FQGTGA. The full variable domain, completed using reference TRBV7-3 and TRBJ2-1, is GAGVSQTPSNKVTEKGKYVELRCDPISGHTALYWYRQSLGQGPEFLIYFQGTGAADDSGLPNDRFFAVRPEGSVSTLKIQRTERGDSAVYLCASSSSGPGNEQFFGPGTRLTVL.

The V call is TRBV10-1, the J call TRBJ2-5; 7 nucleotides agree with TRBD1. This CDR3 has 16 amino acids. The germline CDR1 and CDR2 sequences are WNHNN and SYGVQD (reference sequence). V trimming: 5 bases; J trimming: 5 bases; junction bases outside the gene matches: 14. CDR3 protein: CASSNLTGARGETQYF. CDR3 nucleotide sequence: TGCGCCAGCAGTAACTTAACAGGGGCCCGTGGGGAGACCCAGTACTTC.

This chain uses TRBV27 with TRBJ2-7; 8 bases line up with TRBD1. Germline CDR1 and CDR2: MNHEY and SMNVEV (reference sequence). Trimming at V came to 0 bases and at J to 1 base, leaving 5 bases not matched to a gene. The CDR3 is 16 amino acids. The CDR3 coding sequence is TGTGCCAGCAGTTTATCAAGGACAGGGAAATCCTACGAGCAGTACTTC. Protein sequence: CASSLSRTGKSYEQYF.

The V call is TRBV29-1, the J call TRBJ1-3; 9 bases are shared with TRBD1. V dropped 6 bases and J dropped 2; count of bases not matched to a gene: 8. Germline-derived CDR1 and CDR2 are SQVTM and ANQGSEA. The CDR3 runs to 15 residues. The CDR3 coding sequence is TGCAGCGTCGCTTATAGACAGGGGGCTGGAAACACCATATATTTT. Translation gives CSVAYRQGAGNTIYF.

This clone was seen just once. The gene calls are TRBV7-2 and TRBJ1-1; a weak D match, TRBD1 (5 bases). Per germline, CDR1 SGHTA and CDR2 FQGNSA. CDR3 length: 14 residues. V shed 5 bases and J shed 0 bases, with 10 bases lying between them. In nucleotides, the CDR3 is TGTGCCAGCAGCATCGGACATTTGAACACTGAAGCTTTCTTT. It yields the protein CASSIGHLNTEAFF.